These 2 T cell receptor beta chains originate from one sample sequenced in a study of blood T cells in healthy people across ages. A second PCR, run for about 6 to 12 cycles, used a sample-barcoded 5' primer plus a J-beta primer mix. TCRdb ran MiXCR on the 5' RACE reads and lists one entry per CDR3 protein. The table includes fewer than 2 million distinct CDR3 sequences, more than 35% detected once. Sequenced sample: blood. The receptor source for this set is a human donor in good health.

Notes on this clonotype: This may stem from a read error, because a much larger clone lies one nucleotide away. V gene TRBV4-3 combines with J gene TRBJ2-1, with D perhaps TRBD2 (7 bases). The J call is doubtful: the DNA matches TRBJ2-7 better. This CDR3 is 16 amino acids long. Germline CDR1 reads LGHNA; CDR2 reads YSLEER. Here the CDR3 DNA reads TGCGCCAGCAGCCAAGTCGGTGGGGGGGCCTACAATGAGCAGTACTTC. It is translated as CASSQVGGGAYNEQYF.

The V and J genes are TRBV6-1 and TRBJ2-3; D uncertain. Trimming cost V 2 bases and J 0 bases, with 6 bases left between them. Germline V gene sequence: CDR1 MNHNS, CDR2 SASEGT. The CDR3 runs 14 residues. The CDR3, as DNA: TGTGCCAGCAGTGAATTGTACAGCACAGATACGCAGTATTTT. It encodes CASSELYSTDTQYF.